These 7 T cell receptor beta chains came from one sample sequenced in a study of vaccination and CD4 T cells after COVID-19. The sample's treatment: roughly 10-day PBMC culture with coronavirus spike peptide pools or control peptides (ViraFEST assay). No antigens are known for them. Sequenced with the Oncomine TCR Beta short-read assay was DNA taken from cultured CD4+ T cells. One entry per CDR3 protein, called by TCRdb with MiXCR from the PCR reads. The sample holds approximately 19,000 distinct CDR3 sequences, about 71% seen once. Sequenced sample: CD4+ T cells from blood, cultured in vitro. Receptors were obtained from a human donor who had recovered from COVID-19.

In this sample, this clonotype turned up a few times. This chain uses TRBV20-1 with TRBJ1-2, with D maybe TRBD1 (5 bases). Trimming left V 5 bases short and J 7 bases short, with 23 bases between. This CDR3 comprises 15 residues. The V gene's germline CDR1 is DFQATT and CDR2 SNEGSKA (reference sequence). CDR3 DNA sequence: TGCAGTGCTCTAACCGGGACCCAAGAGAGAGGTGGCTACACCTTC. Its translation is CSALTGTQERGGYTF.

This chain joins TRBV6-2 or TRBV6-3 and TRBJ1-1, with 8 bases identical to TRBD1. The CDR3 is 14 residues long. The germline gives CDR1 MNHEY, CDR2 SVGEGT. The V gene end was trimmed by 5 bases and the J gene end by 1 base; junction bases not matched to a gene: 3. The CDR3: CASSKQGGNTEAFF. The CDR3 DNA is TGTGCCAGCAGTAAACAGGGGGGGAACACTGAAGCTTTCTTT.

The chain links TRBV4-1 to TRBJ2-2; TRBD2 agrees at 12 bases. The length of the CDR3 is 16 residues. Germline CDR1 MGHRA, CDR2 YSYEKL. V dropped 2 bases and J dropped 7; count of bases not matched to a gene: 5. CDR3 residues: CASSQWTSGNIGELFF. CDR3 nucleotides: TGCGCCAGCAGCCAATGGACTAGCGGGAATATCGGGGAGCTGTTTTTT.

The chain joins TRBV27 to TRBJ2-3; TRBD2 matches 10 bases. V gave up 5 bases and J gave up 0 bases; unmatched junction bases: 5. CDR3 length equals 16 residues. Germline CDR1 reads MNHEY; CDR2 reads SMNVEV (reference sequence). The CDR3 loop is CASSKTTSGSTDTQYF. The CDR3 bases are TGTGCCAGCAGTAAGACGACTAGCGGGAGCACAGATACGCAGTATTTT.

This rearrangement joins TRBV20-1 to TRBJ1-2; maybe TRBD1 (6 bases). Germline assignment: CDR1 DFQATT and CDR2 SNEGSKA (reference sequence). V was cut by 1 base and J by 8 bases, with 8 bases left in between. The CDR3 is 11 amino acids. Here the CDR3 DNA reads TGCAGTGCTAGAGGGACAGCCGGCTACACCTTC. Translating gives CSARGTAGYTF.

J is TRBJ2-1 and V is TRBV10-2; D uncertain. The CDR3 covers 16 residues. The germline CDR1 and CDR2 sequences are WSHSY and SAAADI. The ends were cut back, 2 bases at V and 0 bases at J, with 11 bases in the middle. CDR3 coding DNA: TGCGCCAGCAGTGAGAGTGTGGTCGGCTCCTACAATGAGCAGTTCTTC. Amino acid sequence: CASSESVVGSYNEQFF.

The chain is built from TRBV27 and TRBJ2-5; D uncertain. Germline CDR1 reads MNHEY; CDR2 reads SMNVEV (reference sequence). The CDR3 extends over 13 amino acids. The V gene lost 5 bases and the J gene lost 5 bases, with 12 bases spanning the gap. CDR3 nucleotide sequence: TGTGCCAGCAGTAAACAAGTTGCGGAGACCCAGTACTTC. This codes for CASSKQVAETQYF.